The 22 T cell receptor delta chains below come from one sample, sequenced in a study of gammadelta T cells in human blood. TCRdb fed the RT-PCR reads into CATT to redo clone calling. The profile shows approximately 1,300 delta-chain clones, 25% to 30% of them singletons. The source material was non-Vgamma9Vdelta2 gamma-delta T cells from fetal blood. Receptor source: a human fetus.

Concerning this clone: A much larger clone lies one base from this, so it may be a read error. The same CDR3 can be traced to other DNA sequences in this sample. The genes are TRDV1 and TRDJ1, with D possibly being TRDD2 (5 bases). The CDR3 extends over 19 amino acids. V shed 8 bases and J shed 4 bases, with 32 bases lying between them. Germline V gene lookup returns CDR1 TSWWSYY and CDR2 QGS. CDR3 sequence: CALLFSLPCMDTRCDKLIF. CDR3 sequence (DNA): TGTGCTCTTTTGTTCTCCCTACCCTGTATGGACACACGTTGCGATAAACTCATCTTT.

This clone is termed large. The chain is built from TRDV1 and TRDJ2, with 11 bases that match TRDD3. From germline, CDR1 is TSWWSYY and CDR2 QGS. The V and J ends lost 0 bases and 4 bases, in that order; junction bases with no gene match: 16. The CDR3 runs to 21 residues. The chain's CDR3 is CALGELWPEYWGINPTAQLFF. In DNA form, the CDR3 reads TGTGCTCTTGGGGAACTATGGCCTGAATACTGGGGGATAAATCCGACAGCACAACTCTTCTTT.

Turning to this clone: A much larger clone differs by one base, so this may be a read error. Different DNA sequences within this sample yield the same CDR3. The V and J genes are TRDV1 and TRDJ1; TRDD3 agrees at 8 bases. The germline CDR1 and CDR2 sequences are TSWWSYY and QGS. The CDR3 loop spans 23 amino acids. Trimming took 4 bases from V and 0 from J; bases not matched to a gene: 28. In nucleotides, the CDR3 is TGTGCTCTTGGGGCCCGATCCCTTTCTCCACTGGTACTGGGGGCCGTGTACACCGATAAACTCATCTTT. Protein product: CALGARSLSPLVLGAVYTDKLIF.

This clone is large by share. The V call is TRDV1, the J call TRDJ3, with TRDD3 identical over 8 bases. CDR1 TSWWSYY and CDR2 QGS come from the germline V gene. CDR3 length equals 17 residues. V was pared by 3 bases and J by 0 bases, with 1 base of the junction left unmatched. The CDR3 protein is CALGDWGSSWDTRQMFF. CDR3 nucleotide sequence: TGTGCTCTTGGGGACTGGGGGAGCTCCTGGGACACCCGACAGATGTTTTTC.

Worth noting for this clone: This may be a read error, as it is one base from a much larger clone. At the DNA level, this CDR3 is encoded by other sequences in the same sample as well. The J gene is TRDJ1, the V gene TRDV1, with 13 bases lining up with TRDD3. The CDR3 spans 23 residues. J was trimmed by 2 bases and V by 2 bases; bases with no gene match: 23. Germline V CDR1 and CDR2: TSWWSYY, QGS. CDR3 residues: CALGEWAFPELYWGIRGTDKLIF. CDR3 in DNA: TGTGCTCTTGGGGAATGGGCCTTCCCCGAATTATACTGGGGGATACGAGGGACCGATAAACTCATCTTT.

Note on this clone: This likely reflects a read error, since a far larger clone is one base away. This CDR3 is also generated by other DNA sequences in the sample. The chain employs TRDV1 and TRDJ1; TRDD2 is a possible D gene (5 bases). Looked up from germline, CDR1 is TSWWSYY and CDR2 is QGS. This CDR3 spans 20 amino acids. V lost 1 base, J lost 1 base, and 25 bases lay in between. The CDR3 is CALGEQRRLTYGSSTDKLIF. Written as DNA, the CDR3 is TGTGCTCTTGGGGAACAGCGGCGACTGACCTACGGTAGTTCCACCGATAAACTCATCTTT.

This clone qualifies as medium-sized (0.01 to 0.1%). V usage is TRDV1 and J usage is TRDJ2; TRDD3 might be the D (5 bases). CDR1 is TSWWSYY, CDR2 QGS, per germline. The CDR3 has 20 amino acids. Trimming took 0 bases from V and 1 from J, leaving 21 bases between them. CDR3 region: CALGELSRAVGWRLTAQLFF. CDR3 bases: TGTGCTCTTGGGGAACTTAGTAGGGCGGTGGGGTGGCGTTTGACAGCACAACTCTTCTTT.

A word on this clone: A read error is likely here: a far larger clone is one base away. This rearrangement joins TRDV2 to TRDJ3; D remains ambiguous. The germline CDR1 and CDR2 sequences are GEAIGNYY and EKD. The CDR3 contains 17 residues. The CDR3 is CACDPRSSSGDTRQMFF. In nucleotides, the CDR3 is TGTGCCTGTGACCCTCGATCCAGCTCCGGGGACACCCGACAGATGTTTTTC.

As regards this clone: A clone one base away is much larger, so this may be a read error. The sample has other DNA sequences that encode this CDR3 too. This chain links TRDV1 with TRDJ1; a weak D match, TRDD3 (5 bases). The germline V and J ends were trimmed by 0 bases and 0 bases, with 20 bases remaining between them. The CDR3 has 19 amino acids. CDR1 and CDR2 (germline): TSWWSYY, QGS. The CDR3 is CALGELVGDTSPYTDKLIF. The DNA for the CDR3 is TGTGCTCTTGGGGAACTGGTGGGTGATACCTCTCCGTACACCGATAAACTCATCTTT.

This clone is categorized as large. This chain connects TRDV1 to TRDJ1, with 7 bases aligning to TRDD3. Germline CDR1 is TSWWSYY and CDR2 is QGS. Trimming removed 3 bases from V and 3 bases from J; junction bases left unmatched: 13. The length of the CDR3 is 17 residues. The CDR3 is CALGDPLPSGIADKLIF. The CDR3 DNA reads TGTGCTCTTGGGGATCCATTGCCTTCGGGGATAGCCGATAAACTCATCTTT.

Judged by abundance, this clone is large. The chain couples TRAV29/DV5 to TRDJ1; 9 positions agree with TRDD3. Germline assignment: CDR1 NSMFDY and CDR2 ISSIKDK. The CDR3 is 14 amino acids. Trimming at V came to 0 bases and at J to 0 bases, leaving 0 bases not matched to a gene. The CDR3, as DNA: TGTGCAGCAAGCGCTGGGGGATACACCGATAAACTCATCTTT. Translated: CAASAGGYTDKLIF. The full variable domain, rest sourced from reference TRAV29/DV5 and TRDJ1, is DQQVKQNSPSLSVQEGRISILNCDYTNSMFDYFLWYKKYPAEGPTFLISISSIKDKNEDGRFTVFLNKSAKHLSLHIVPSQPGDSAVYFCAASAGGYTDKLIFGKGTRVTVEP.

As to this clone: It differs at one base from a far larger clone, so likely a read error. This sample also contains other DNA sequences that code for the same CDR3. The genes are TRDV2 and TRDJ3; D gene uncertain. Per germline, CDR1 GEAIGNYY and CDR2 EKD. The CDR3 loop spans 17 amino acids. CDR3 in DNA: TGCGCCTGTGACCCTCGATCCAGCTCCTGGGACACCCGACAGATGTTTTTC. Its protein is CACDPRSSSWDTRQMFF.

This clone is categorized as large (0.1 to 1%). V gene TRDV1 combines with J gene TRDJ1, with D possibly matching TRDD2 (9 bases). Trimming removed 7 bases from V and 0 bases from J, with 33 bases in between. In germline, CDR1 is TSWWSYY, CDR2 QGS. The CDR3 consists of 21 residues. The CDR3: CALALPTAWGTQGGYTDKLIF. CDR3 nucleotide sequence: TGTGCTCTTGCCCTTCCTACAGCCTGGGGGACTCAAGGGGGCTACACCGATAAACTCATCTTT.

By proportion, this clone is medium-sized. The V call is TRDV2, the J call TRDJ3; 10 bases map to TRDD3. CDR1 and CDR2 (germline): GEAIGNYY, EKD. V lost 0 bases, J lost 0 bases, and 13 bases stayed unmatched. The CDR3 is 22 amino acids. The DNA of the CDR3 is TGTGCCTGTGACACCCAACTGGGGGATCCATCGGCACTCTCCTGGGACACCCGACAGATGTTTTTC. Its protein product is CACDTQLGDPSALSWDTRQMFF.

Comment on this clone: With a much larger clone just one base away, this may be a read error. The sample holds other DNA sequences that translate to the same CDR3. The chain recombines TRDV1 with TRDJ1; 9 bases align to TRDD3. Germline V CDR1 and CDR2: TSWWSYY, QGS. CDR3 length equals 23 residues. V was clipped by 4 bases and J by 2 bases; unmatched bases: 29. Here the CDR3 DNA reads TGTGCTCTTGGGGGACCGACCCCTCAGTCATCCTTCTACTGGGGGAAACTTACCGATAAACTCATCTTT. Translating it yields CALGGPTPQSSFYWGKLTDKLIF.

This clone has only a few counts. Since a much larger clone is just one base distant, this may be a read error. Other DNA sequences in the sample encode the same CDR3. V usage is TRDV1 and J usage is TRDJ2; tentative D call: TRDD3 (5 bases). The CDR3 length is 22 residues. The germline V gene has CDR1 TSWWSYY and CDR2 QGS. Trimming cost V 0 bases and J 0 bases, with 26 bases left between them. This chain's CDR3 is CALGELAGGWGTLLTLTAQLFF. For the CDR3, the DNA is TGTGCTCTTGGGGAACTAGCGGGTGGGTGGGGAACACTTCTCACTTTGACAGCACAACTCTTCTTT.

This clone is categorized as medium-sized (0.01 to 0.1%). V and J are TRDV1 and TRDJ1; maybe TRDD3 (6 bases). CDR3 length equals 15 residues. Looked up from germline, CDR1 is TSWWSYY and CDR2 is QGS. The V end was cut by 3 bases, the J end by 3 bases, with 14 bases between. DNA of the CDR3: TGTGCTCTTGGGGACCGACTTCGGGGATCCGATAAACTCATCTTT. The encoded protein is CALGDRLRGSDKLIF.

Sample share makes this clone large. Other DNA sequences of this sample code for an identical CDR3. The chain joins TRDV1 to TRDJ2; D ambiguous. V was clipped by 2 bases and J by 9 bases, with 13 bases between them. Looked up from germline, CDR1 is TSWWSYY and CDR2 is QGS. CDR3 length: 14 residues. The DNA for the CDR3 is TGTGCTCTTGGGGAAAAGGGTCCCCCCACACAACTCTTCTTT. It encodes CALGEKGPPTQLFF.

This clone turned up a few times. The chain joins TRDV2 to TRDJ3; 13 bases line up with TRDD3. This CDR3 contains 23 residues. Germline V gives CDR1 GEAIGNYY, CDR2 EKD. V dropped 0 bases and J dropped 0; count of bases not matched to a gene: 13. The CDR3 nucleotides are TGTGCCTGTGACACCGGGGGCAAGTACTGGGGGATACGTAGCTCCTGGGACACCCGACAGATGTTTTTC. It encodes CACDTGGKYWGIRSSWDTRQMFF.

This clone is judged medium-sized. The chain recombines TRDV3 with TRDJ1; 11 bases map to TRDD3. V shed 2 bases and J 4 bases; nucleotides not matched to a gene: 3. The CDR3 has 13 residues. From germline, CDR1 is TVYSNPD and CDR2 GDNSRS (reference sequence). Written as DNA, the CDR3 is TGTGCCTTTCGTTGGGGGATACGCGATAAACTCATCTTT. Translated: CAFRWGIRDKLIF.

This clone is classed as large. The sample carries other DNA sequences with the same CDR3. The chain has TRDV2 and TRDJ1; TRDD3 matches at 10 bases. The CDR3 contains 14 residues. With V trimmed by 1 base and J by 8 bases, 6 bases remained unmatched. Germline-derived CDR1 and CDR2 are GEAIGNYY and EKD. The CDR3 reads CACDTSTGGSKLIF. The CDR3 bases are TGTGCCTGTGACACTTCGACTGGGGGATCCAAACTCATCTTT.

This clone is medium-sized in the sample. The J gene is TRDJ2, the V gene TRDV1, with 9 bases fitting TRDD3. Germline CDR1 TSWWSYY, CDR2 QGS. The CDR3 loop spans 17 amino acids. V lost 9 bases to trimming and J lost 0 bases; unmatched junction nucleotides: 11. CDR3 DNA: TGTGCTCTCCTAAAACCCGGGGGGATACCTTTGACAGCACAACTCTTCTTT. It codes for CALLKPGGIPLTAQLFF.